These T cell receptor beta chains were read from a single sample in a study of response to subunit inactivated influenza vaccine. TCRdb reprocessed the RT-PCR reads with MiXCR, giving one entry per CDR3 protein. The sample yields almost 600,000 distinct CDR3 sequences, approximately 15% seen once. Sequenced here: PBMCs from blood, sampled roughly 12 days after vaccination. These receptors all stem from a man between 50 and 59 years old who received an inactivated influenza vaccine. Each CDR3 is given with its conserved first and last residue. Each record gives: CDR3 protein, CDR3 DNA, clone size, D gene, J gene, V gene. The D gene is left open where the match is weak. Clone size is shown for a subset of rows, as once, few, many or a class of expanded clone.

CDR3 protein: CASSQDFQGSNEQFF
CDR3 DNA: TGCGCCAGCAGCCAAGATTTTCAGGGGTCGAATGAGCAGTTCTTC
clone size: few
D gene: NA
J gene: TRBJ2-1
V gene: TRBV4-3

CDR3 protein: CASSSPPLLYGYTF
CDR3 DNA: TGTGCCAGCAGTTCTCCGCCTCTACTCTATGGCTACACCTTC
clone size: few
D gene: NA
J gene: TRBJ1-2
V gene: TRBV28

CDR3 protein: CASVGTAQETQYF
CDR3 DNA: TGCGCCAGCGTGGGGACAGCCCAAGAGACCCAGTACTTC
clone size: few
D gene: TRBD1
J gene: TRBJ2-5
V gene: TRBV5-1

CDR3 protein: CAISTFEDTTKQYF
CDR3 DNA: TGTGCCATCAGTACGTTCGAAGATACTACGAAGCAGTACTTC
clone size: NA
D gene: NA
J gene: TRBJ2-7
V gene: TRBV10-3

CDR3 protein: CATSDQGQGLADTQYF
CDR3 DNA: TGTGCCACCAGTGACCAGGGACAGGGGTTAGCAGATACGCAGTATTTT
clone size: few
D gene: TRBD1
J gene: TRBJ2-3
V gene: TRBV24-1

CDR3 protein: CASSLGQLSGYTF
CDR3 DNA: TGTGCCAGCAGCCTGGGACAGCTCTCGGGCTACACCTTC
clone size: few
D gene: TRBD1
J gene: TRBJ1-2
V gene: TRBV12-3/TRBV12-4

CDR3 protein: CSARDRQGIINEQFF
CDR3 DNA: TGCAGTGCTAGAGATCGGCAGGGCATCATCAATGAGCAGTTCTTC
clone size: NA
D gene: NA
J gene: TRBJ2-1
V gene: TRBV20-1

CDR3 protein: CASRPGGDTDTQYF
CDR3 DNA: TGTGCCAGCCGTCCCGGGGGAGATACAGATACGCAGTATTTT
clone size: NA
D gene: NA
J gene: TRBJ2-3
V gene: TRBV18

CDR3 protein: CASSLKLQESYEQYF
CDR3 DNA: TGTGCCAGCAGCCTTAAGCTGCAAGAATCCTACGAGCAGTACTTC
clone size: few
D gene: NA
J gene: TRBJ2-7
V gene: TRBV4-2

CDR3 protein: CASSPRGNTEAFF
CDR3 DNA: TGTGCCAGCTCACCACGGGGGAACACTGAAGCTTTCTTT
clone size: many
D gene: NA
J gene: TRBJ1-1
V gene: TRBV18

CDR3 protein: CASSQEVRGVDTQYF
CDR3 DNA: TGCGCCAGCAGCCAAGAAGTTAGAGGGGTGGATACGCAGTATTTT
clone size: few
D gene: NA
J gene: TRBJ2-3
V gene: TRBV4-3

CDR3 protein: CPSSLGQPQETQYF
CDR3 DNA: TGCCCCAGCAGCTTAGGACAGCCGCAAGAGACCCAGTACTTC
clone size: NA
D gene: NA
J gene: TRBJ2-5
V gene: TRBV5-1

CDR3 protein: CASSELRGSYNEQFF
CDR3 DNA: TGTGCCAGCAGTGAACTGAGGGGCTCCTACAATGAGCAGTTCTTC
clone size: NA
D gene: NA
J gene: TRBJ2-1
V gene: TRBV25-1

CDR3 protein: CASSPSVGAINSPLHF
CDR3 DNA: TGTGCCAGCTCACCTTCGGTGGGGGCGATTAATTCACCCCTCCACTTT
clone size: once
D gene: NA
J gene: TRBJ1-6
V gene: TRBV18

CDR3 protein: CASSLDVIRTDTQYF
CDR3 DNA: TGTGCCAGCAGCTTAGACGTTATTAGGACAGATACGCAGTATTTT
clone size: few
D gene: NA
J gene: TRBJ2-3
V gene: TRBV7-9

CDR3 protein: CSARDSLAAYEQYF
CDR3 DNA: TGCAGTGCTCGGGACAGTTTGGCAGCCTACGAGCAGTACTTC
clone size: many
D gene: TRBD1
J gene: TRBJ2-7
V gene: TRBV20-1

CDR3 protein: CSAGLSSIANYGYTF
CDR3 DNA: TGCAGTGCCGGACTTTCCAGCATAGCTAACTATGGCTACACCTTC
clone size: few
D gene: NA
J gene: TRBJ1-2
V gene: TRBV20-1

CDR3 protein: CASSVWTGSNNEQFF
CDR3 DNA: TGTGCCAGCAGCGTATGGACAGGGAGTAACAATGAGCAGTTCTTC
clone size: NA
D gene: TRBD1
J gene: TRBJ2-1
V gene: TRBV9

CDR3 protein: CASSLGLASPTDTQYF
CDR3 DNA: TGTGCCAGCAGCTTAGGACTAGCCTCACCCACAGATACGCAGTATTTT
clone size: NA
D gene: TRBD2
J gene: TRBJ2-3
V gene: TRBV11-2

CDR3 protein: CASSPTSGRGNEQFF
CDR3 DNA: TGTGCCAGCAGCCCAACTAGCGGGAGGGGTAATGAGCAGTTCTTC
clone size: many
D gene: TRBD2
J gene: TRBJ2-1
V gene: TRBV7-3

CDR3 protein: CASTPVAGNAYNEQFF
CDR3 DNA: TGTGCCAGCACCCCGGTAGCGGGGAACGCCTACAATGAGCAGTTCTTC
clone size: few
D gene: TRBD2
J gene: TRBJ2-1
V gene: TRBV2

CDR3 protein: CASSLEPGREPQHF
CDR3 DNA: TGCGCCAGCAGCTTGGAACCTGGACGGGAGCCCCAGCATTTT
clone size: NA
D gene: NA
J gene: TRBJ1-5
V gene: TRBV5-1

CDR3 protein: CASSFRTANQPQHF
CDR3 DNA: TGTGCCAGCAGTTTTAGGACAGCAAATCAGCCCCAGCATTTT
clone size: few
D gene: NA
J gene: TRBJ1-5
V gene: TRBV12-3/TRBV12-4

CDR3 protein: CASSLPDRGGYTF
CDR3 DNA: TGTGCCAGCAGCTTACCCGACAGGGGAGGCTACACCTTC
clone size: NA
D gene: TRBD1
J gene: TRBJ1-2
V gene: TRBV7-8

CDR3 protein: CASSLGLRGHRTEAFF
CDR3 DNA: TGTGCCAGCAGCTTAGGGCTCAGGGGACATAGGACTGAAGCTTTCTTT
clone size: few
D gene: NA
J gene: TRBJ1-1
V gene: TRBV7-8

CDR3 protein: CAIRRDNTDTQYF
CDR3 DNA: TGTGCCATCAGAAGGGACAACACAGATACGCAGTATTTT
clone size: few
D gene: NA
J gene: TRBJ2-3
V gene: TRBV10-3

CDR3 protein: CSSTSGLAISYEQYF
CDR3 DNA: TGCAGTTCGACCTCGGGACTAGCGATTTCCTACGAGCAGTACTTC
clone size: NA
D gene: TRBD2
J gene: TRBJ2-7
V gene: TRBV20-1